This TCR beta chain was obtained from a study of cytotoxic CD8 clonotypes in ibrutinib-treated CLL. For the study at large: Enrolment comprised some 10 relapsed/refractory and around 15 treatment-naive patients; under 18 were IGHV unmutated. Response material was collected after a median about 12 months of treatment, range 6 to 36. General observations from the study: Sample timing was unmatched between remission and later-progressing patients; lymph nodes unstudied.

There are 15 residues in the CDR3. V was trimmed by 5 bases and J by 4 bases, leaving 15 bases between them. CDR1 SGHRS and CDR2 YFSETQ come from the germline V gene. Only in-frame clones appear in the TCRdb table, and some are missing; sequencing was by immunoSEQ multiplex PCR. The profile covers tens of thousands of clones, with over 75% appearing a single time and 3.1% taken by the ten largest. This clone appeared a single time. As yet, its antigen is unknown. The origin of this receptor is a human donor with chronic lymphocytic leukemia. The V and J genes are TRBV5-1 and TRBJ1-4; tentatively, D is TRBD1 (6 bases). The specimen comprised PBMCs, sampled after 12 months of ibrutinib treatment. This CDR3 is CASRPTGSNNEKLFF. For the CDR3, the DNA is TGCGCCAGCAGGCCGACAGGCTCTAATAATGAAAAACTGTTTTTT. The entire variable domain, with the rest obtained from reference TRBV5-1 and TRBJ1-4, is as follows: KAGVTQTPRYLIKTRGQQVTLSCSPISGHRSVSWYQQTPGQGLQFLFEYFSETQRNKGNFPGRFSGRQFSNSRSEMNVSTLELGDSALYLCASRPTGSNNEKLFFGSGTQLSVL.